This T cell receptor (beta chain) was obtained from a study of post-analysis software for immune sequencing data (dated by TCRdb to between 2015 and 2016). As for the study more broadly: The recorded disease courses included relapsing-remitting, secondary progressive and progressive-relapsing multiple sclerosis, and some patients had no subtype annotation. Patient repertoires were compared against about twelve previously published healthy control repertoires from donors aged about 6 to 25 years. A subset of samples was prepared in parallel using single-end sample barcoding, then pooled and co-amplified after Illumina adapter ligation. What the work shows at the level of the full study, not this receptor alone: The control group was slightly older than the multiple sclerosis patient group. Patients showed significantly higher frequencies than controls for roughly five TRBV segments, among them TRBV5-6, TRBV5-1 and TRBV20-1. Direct clustering with F measure revealed strong co-clustering of samples prepared in the same batch, which led to a batch-effect correction. Compared with controls, multiple sclerosis patients had significantly lower normalized Chao1 diversity, a finding suggesting substantial peripheral T-cell clonal expansion.

For this clonotype: Its antigen specificity is not known. Nothing much larger sits one base from this clone, and base qualities are not available.

Library preparation used PCR. Data came from an Illumina HiSeq 2500. To reduce PCR and sequencing biases, unique molecular identifiers were incorporated into the TCR beta cDNA libraries. Every 1 to 10 million input T cells yielded roughly 0.5 million cDNA molecules, meaning each molecule approximated one T cell. The patient libraries were prepared and sequenced using the same protocol as the earlier healthy control dataset. Samples belonging to the same batch were prepared together, multiplexed and sequenced on a shared HiSeq lane. From the authors' description of their analysis: MIGEC handled the raw barcoded reads, throwing out single-read molecular identifier groups before consensus assembly and CDR3 extraction. VDJtools was used for post-analysis of the clonotype tables, and diversity was normalized by down-sampling every dataset to the size of the smallest sample. In repertoire overlap clustering, CDR3 amino acid sequences, but not nucleotide sequences, were matched to correct batch-related cross-sample contamination. TCRdb trimmed the raw reads at Q25, called clones with MiXCR and kept productive beta chains. Rows with one shared CDR3 protein collapse into an entry with the most common genes and DNA. TCRdb's processing, not the authors', yielded these V and J calls. Counted in this sample were approximately 730,000 distinct CDR3 sequences; about 32% of them appeared once. The ten largest clones add up to roughly 0.53% of the sample.

To demonstrate the VDJtools post-analysis software, the study profiled TCR beta repertoires from the peripheral blood of some 13 young patients with multiple sclerosis. The patients with multiple sclerosis were children and adolescents between about 6 and 17 years of age. The CDR3 numbers 14 residues from cysteine through phenylalanine. Only CDR3 DNA remains: 42 bases, in frame from the first base. The CDR1 and CDR2 encoded by the germline V gene are SGHAT and FQNNGV. Unmatched junction bases come to 12, with V trimmed by 6 bases and J by 8 bases. Sequenced sample: blood. The sequence derives from a girl aged 10-17 years with multiple sclerosis. The rearranged chain carries TRBV11-2 and TRBJ1-2; TRBD1 lines up with 7 middle nucleotides. In nucleotides, the sequence is TGTGCCAGCAGGTTGCCCGACAGGGCGCGCGGCTACACCTTC. Its protein is CASRLPDRARGYTF.